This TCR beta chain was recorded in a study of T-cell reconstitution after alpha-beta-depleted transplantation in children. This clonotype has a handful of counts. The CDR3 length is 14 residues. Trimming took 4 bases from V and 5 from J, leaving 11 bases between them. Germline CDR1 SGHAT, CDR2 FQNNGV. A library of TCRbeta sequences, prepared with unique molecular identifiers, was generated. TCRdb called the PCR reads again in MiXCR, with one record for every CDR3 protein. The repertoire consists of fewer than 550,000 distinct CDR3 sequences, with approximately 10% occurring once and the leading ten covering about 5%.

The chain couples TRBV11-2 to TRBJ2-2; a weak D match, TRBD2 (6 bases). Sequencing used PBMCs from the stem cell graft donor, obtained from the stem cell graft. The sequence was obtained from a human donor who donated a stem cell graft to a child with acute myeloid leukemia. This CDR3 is CASSSTSLTGELFF. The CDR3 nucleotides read TGTGCCAGCAGCTCGACTAGTTTGACCGGGGAGCTGTTTTTT.